The subject of this entry is one T cell receptor beta chain. The germline CDR1 and CDR2 sequences are SGDLS and YYNGEE. With V trimmed by 0 bases and J by 6 bases, 7 bases remained unmatched. This CDR3 is built from 16 residues. The PCR had 60 Vbeta and 13 Jbeta primers. Study processing details: Some 11 million of the about 80 million unique TCR beta chains counted in a later analysis were shared. Produced via immunoSEQ multiplex PCR; TCRdb's table is partial and in-frame only. The V and J calls and the clone size are those of that table, but D and trimming were determined from the DNA. The data contain about 100,000 clones, around 80% of them singletons. These data are taken from a study of cytomegalovirus exposure and HLA in healthy donors.

Sequencing used PBMCs. The sequence came from a male donor in good health and CMV-seropositive. The V and J genes are TRBV9 and TRBJ2-2; 8 bases map to TRBD2. The CDR3 DNA is TGTGCCAGCAGCGTAGCAAGCGGGGGAGGGGCCGGGGAGCTGTTTTTT. Its translation: CASSVASGGGAGELFF.